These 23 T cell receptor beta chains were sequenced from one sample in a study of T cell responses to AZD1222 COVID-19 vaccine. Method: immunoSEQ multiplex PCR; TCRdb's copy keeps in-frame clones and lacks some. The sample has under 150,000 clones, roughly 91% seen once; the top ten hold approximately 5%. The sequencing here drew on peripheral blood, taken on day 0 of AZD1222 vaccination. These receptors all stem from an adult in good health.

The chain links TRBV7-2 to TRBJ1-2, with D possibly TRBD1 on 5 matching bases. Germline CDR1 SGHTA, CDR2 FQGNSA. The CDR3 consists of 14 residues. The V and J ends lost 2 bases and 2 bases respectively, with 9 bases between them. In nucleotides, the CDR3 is TGTGCCAGCAGCTTAACAGGACGGAACTATGGCTACACCTTC. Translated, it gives CASSLTGRNYGYTF.

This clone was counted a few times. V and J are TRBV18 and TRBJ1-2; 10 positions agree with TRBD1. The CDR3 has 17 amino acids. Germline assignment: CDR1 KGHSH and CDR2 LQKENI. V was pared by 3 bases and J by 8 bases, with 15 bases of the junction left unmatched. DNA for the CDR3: TGTGCCAGCTCACCTTTCCCGGGACAGGGGAGGGATGGCGGCTACACCTTC. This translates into CASSPFPGQGRDGGYTF.

The CDR3, as DNA: TGTGCCAGCACGGACAGTAGCTCTGGAAACACCATATATTTT. Translating gives CASTDSSSGNTIYF. The chain carries TRBV9 and TRBJ1-3; TRBD1 is a possible D gene (6 bases). Germline CDR1 reads SGDLS; CDR2 reads YYNGEE. V was cut by 6 bases and J by 0 bases, with 10 bases left in between. CDR3 size: 14 residues. Using reference TRBV9 and TRBJ1-3 for the parts outside the CDR3, the full variable domain is DSGVTQTPKHLITATGQRVTLRCSPRSGDLSVYWYQQSLDQGLQFLIQYYNGEERAKGNILERFSAQQFPDLHSELNLSSLELGDSALYFCASTDSSSGNTIYFGEGSWLTVV.

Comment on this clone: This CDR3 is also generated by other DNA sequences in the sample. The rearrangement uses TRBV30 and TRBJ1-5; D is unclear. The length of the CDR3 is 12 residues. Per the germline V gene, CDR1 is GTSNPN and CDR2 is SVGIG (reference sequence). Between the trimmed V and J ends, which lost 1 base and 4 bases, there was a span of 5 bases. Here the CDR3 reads CAWSEGNQPQHF. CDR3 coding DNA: TGTGCCTGGAGTGAGGGAAATCAGCCCCAGCATTTT.

CDR3 sequence (DNA): TGTGCCAGCAGCTCCTTGGGGACTAGCTTAATTGAAGCTTTCTTT. Translation: CASSSLGTSLIEAFF. V is TRBV5-4 and J is TRBJ1-1, with a tentative D call TRBD1 (5 bases). The germline gives CDR1 SGHNT, CDR2 YYREEE (reference sequence). Trimming left V 3 bases short and J 7 bases short, with 19 bases between. This CDR3 comprises 15 residues. The full variable domain, in which reference TRBV5-4 and TRBJ1-1 provide the parts outside the CDR3, is ETGVTQSPTHLIKTRGQQVTLRCSSQSGHNTVSWYQQALGQGPQFIFQYYREEENGRGNFPPRFSGLQFPNYSSELNVNALELDDSALYLCASSSLGTSLIEAFFGQGTRLTVV.

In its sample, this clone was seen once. The CDR3 DNA follows: TGCGCCAGCAGCTTGGTGGGGACAGGGAATTCACCCCTCCACTTT. Its protein product is CASSLVGTGNSPLHF. The V gene is TRBV5-1, the J gene TRBJ1-6; 9 bases map to TRBD1. Germline loops: CDR1 SGHRS, CDR2 YFSETQ. There are 15 residues in the CDR3. With 0 bases clipped from V and 7 bases from J, the junction kept 2 bases outside the gene matches.

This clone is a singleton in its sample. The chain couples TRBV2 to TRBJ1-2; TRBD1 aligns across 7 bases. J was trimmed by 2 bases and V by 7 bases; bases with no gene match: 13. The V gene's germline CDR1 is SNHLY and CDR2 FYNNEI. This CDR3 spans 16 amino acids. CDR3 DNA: TGTGCCAGCACCCAATTAATTACAGGGGCGAACTATGGCTACACCTTC. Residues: CASTQLITGANYGYTF.

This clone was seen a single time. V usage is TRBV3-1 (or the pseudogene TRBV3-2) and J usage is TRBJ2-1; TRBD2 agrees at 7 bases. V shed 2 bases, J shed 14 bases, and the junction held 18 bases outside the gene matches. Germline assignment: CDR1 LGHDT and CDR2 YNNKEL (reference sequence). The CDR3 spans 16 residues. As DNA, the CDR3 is TGTGCCAGCAGCCAAAGCTTCGGGGGGAAGGGCCTGAGGAAGTTCTTC. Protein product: CASSQSFGGKGLRKFF.

The CDR3 loop reads CASSFLGNQPQHF. CDR3 bases: TGTGCCAGCAGCTTTCTTGGTAATCAGCCCCAGCATTTT. The V and J genes are TRBV7-9 and TRBJ1-5; D remains ambiguous. The CDR3 spans 13 residues. Germline CDR1 reads SEHNR; CDR2 reads FQNEAQ (reference sequence). Trimming left V 3 bases short and J 4 bases short, with 7 bases between.

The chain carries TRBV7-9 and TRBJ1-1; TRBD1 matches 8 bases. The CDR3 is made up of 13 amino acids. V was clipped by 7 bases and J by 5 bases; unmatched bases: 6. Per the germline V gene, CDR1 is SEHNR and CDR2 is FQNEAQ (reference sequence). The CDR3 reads CASMPGGRTEAFF. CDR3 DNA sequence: TGTGCCAGCATGCCAGGGGGCCGGACTGAAGCTTTCTTT.

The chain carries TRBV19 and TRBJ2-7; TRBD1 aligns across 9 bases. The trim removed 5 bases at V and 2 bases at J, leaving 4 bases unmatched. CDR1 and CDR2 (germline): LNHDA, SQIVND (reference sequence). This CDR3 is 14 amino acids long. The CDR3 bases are TGTGCCAGTAGTCCGGGACAGGGCGCCTACGAGCAGTACTTC. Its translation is CASSPGQGAYEQYF.

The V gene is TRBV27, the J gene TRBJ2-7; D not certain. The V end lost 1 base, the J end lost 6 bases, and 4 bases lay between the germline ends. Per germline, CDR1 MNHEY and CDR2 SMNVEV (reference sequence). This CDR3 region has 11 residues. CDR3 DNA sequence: TGTGCCAGCAGTTTATGGGGCGAGCAGTACTTC. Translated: CASSLWGEQYF.

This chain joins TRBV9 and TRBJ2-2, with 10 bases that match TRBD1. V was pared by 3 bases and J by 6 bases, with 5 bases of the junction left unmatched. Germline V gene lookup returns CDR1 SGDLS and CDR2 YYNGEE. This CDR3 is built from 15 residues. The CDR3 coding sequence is TGTGCCAGCAGCGCGACAGGGGGCGCTGCCGGGGAGCTGTTTTTT. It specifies CASSATGGAAGELFF.

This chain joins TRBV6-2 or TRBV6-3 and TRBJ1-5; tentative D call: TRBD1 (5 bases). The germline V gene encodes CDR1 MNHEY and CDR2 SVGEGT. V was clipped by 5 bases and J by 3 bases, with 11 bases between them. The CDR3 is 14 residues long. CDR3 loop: CASSEGLFNQPQHF. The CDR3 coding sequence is TGTGCCAGCAGTGAGGGGCTGTTCAATCAGCCCCAGCATTTT.

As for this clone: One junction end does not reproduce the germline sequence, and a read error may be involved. CDR3 amino acids: CASSEAGFSYEQYF. CDR3 sequence (DNA): TGTGCCAGCAGCGAAGCGGGATTTTCCTACGAGCAGTACTTC. The rearrangement joins TRBV6-1 to TRBJ2-7; 7 positions agree with TRBD2. This CDR3 is 14 amino acids long. Looked up from germline, CDR1 is MNHNS and CDR2 is SASEGT.

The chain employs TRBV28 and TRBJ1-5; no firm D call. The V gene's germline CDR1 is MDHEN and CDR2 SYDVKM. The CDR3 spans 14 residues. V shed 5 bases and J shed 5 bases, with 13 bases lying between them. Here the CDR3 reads CASSPRRNDQPQHF. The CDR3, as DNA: TGTGCCAGCAGTCCGAGACGGAACGATCAGCCCCAGCATTTT.

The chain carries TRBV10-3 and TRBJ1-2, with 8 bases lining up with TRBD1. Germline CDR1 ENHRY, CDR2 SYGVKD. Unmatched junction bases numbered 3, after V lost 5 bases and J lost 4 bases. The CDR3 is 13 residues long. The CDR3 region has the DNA TGTGCCATCAGTTCGGACAGGGTCTATGGCTACACCTTC. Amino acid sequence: CAISSDRVYGYTF.

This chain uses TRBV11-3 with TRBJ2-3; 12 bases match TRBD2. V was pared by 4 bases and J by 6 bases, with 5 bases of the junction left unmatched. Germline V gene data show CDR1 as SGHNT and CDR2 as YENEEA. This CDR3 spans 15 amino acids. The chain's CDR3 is CASSSLAGGRDTQYF. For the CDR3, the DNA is TGTGCCAGCAGCTCGCTAGCGGGAGGGCGGGATACGCAGTATTTT.

The CDR3 reads CASSLAVRRGSGGRNSYEQYF. The CDR3 coding sequence is TGCGCCAGCAGCTTGGCGGTTAGAAGGGGTAGTGGCGGGAGGAATTCCTACGAGCAGTACTTC. The chain combines TRBV5-1 with TRBJ2-7; 8 nucleotides agree with TRBD2. The CDR3 has 21 residues. V was clipped by 0 bases and J by 1 base; unmatched bases: 21. Looked up from germline, CDR1 is SGHRS and CDR2 is YFSETQ. Together with reference TRBV5-1 and TRBJ2-7, the CDR3 gives the full variable domain: KAGVTQTPRYLIKTRGQQVTLSCSPISGHRSVSWYQQTPGQGLQFLFEYFSETQRNKGNFPGRFSGRQFSNSRSEMNVSTLELGDSALYLCASSLAVRRGSGGRNSYEQYFGPGTRLTVT.

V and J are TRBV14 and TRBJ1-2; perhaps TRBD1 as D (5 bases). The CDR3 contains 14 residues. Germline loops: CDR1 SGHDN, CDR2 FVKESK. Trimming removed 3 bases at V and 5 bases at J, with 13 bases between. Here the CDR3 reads CASSQHGTLYGYTF. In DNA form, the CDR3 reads TGTGCCAGCAGCCAGCACGGGACTCTATATGGCTACACCTTC.

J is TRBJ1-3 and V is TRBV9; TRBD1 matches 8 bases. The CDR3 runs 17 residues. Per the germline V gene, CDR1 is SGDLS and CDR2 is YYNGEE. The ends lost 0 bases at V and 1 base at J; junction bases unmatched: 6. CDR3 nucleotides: TGTGCCAGCAGCGTAGCTGGGACAGGACGTTCTGGAAACACCATATATTTT. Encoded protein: CASSVAGTGRSGNTIYF.

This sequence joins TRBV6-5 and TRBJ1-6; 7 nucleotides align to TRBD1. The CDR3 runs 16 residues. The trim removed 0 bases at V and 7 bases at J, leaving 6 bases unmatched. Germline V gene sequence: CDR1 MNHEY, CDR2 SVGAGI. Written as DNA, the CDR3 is TGTGCCAGCAGTTACTCAACAGGGGCCTCGAATTCACCCCTCCACTTT. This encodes CASSYSTGASNSPLHF.

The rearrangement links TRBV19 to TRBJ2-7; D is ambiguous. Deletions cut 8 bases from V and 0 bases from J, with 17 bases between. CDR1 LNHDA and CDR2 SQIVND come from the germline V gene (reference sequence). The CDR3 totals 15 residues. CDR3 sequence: CASELRHTPSYEQYF. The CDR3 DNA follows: TGTGCCAGTGAGCTGCGCCACACCCCCTCCTACGAGCAGTACTTC.